This TCR beta chain is from a study of T cells after posttransplantation cyclophosphamide. Findings and caveats of the study: Recipient CMV seropositivity and CMV reactivation strongly tracked TRB clonality. Later blood repertoires were often dominated by clones from the donor CD8+ memory compartment. Blood and skin or GI T cell repertoires showed limited TRB overlap.

Treatment was busulfan-fludarabine conditioning, a marrow graft, and cyclophosphamide on days +3 and +4. Looked up from germline, CDR1 is GTSNPN and CDR2 is SVGIG (reference sequence). CDR3 length: 16 residues. After removal of 2 bases from V and 0 bases from J, the junction contained 7 bases not matched to a gene. In its sample, this clone was seen many times. The antigen is unknown. TCRdb's table, derived via immunoSEQ multiplex PCR, lists solely in-frame clones and lacks some. In total the sample includes about 8,700 clones, none of them seen once. The TCR comes from a male patient aged 25 to 39 who received an allogeneic stem cell transplant from an unrelated donor, was CMV-positive, and had acute and chronic GVHD. Some T cells may be transferred from the graft donor. The rearrangement joins TRBV30 to TRBJ1-3, with 7 positions matching TRBD1. The sequenced sample was PBMCs, obtained after an allogeneic stem cell transplant with post-transplant cyclophosphamide. The CDR3 sequence is CAWSLGQAYSGNTIYF. The CDR3 DNA reads as TGTGCCTGGAGTTTAGGACAGGCGTACTCTGGAAACACCATATATTTT.